The clone carrying this T cell receptor (beta chain) was recorded many times. The source of the sample is a study of T cells after yellow fever vaccination. Each CDR3 protein is one row after TCRdb ran MiXCR on the 5' RACE reads. The table has about 85,000 distinct CDR3 sequences, 13% seen once. V lost 0 bases to trimming and J lost 3 bases, with 13 bases between them. CDR1 is LGHNA and CDR2 is YSLEER in the germline V gene. The CDR3 sequence is 16 residues long. The receptor was derived from a man between 18 and 29 years old who received the YFV17D yellow fever vaccine. The source material was CD8+ T cells not binding an NS4B(214-222) dextramer, sorted from PBMCs, sampled roughly 20 days after the first yellow fever vaccination. This chain connects TRBV4-3 to TRBJ2-3, with D perhaps being TRBD1 or TRBD2 (5 bases each). The CDR3 DNA reads as TGCGCCAGCAGCCAAGAGGGGGTCGGGTTTACAGATACGCAGTATTTT. It is translated as CASSQEGVGFTDTQYF.